The 30 T cell receptor beta chains listed next were all sequenced from one sample in a study of blood T cells in healthy people across ages. Alongside a J-beta primer mix, a sample-barcoded 5' primer served in a second PCR lasting roughly 7 to 12 cycles. TCRdb reanalysed the 5' RACE reads using MiXCR and keeps one entry per CDR3 protein. This sample has nearly 800,000 distinct CDR3 sequences, with 45% to 70% found just once. The sequenced material came from blood. Receptor source: a man aged 35 to 55 in good health.

This sequence joins TRBV7-9 and TRBJ2-5; 8 nucleotides match TRBD1. Germline V gene data show CDR1 as SEHNR and CDR2 as FQNEAQ (reference sequence). The CDR3 runs to 13 residues. V lost 5 bases and J lost 6; bases outside the gene matches: 5. The DNA for the CDR3 is TGTGCCAGCAGCCCCCGGACAGGGAAGACCCAGTACTTC. Protein: CASSPRTGKTQYF.

The chain employs TRBV5-5 and TRBJ1-5; perhaps TRBD1 as D (6 bases). The V gene's germline CDR1 is SGHKS and CDR2 YYEKEE (reference sequence). Trimming took 3 bases from V and 8 from J, leaving 15 bases between them. This CDR3 spans 14 amino acids. The CDR3 protein is CASSYDPQGKPQHF. The CDR3 DNA follows: TGTGCCAGCAGCTACGACCCACAGGGTAAGCCCCAGCATTTT.

The sample holds a few counts of this clonotype. This sequence joins TRBV7-2 and TRBJ2-5; 7 positions agree with TRBD2. Germline values: CDR1 SGHTA, CDR2 FQGNSA. The trim removed 5 bases at V and 11 bases at J, leaving 17 bases unmatched. The CDR3 sequence is 15 residues long. The CDR3 nucleotides read TGTGCCAGCAGCAGATTAGCGGCGGGAGTGGGTGAGCAGTACTTC. Protein: CASSRLAAGVGEQYF.

This chain connects TRBV10-2 to TRBJ2-5; D possibly corresponds to TRBD1 (6 bases). The J call may be incorrect, as the DNA end agrees better with TRBJ2-7. The CDR3 loop spans 13 amino acids. Germline values: CDR1 WSHSY, CDR2 SAAADI. For the CDR3, the DNA is TGCGCCAGCTCCCTAGGACAGACCACCGAGCAGTACTTC. It is translated as CASSLGQTTEQYF.

The chain carries TRBV7-2 and TRBJ2-1; TRBD2 matches at 12 bases. Germline lookup yields CDR1 SGHTA and CDR2 FQGNSA. J lost 3 bases, V lost 3 bases, and 3 bases had no gene match. This CDR3 contains 16 residues. The CDR3 loop is CASSFGLAGHYNEQFF. CDR3 coding DNA: TGTGCCAGCAGCTTTGGACTAGCGGGGCACTACAATGAGCAGTTCTTC.

In its sample, this clonotype was seen many times. The chain uses TRBV7-7 and TRBJ2-1; 8 nucleotides match TRBD2. Germline V lookup: CDR1 SSHAT, CDR2 FNYEAQ (reference sequence). V was pared by 5 bases and J by 5 bases, with 2 bases of the junction left unmatched. The CDR3 spans 13 residues. CDR3 sequence: CASSLSGNNEQFF. The DNA for the CDR3 is TGTGCCAGCAGCCTTAGCGGGAACAATGAGCAGTTCTTC.

There are a few counts of this clonotype. The V call is TRBV9, the J call TRBJ2-6; D uncertain. The V and J ends lost 4 bases and 10 bases respectively, with 6 bases between them. The CDR3 runs to 11 residues. Germline CDR1 reads SGDLS; CDR2 reads YYNGEE. Here the CDR3 DNA reads TGTGCCAGCAGCACTTTAAACGTCCTGACTTTC. It specifies CASSTLNVLTF. The full variable domain, with the rest looked up from reference TRBV9 and TRBJ2-6, is DSGVTQTPKHLITATGQRVTLRCSPRSGDLSVYWYQQSLDQGLQFLIQYYNGEERAKGNILERFSAQQFPDLHSELNLSSLELGDSALYFCASSTLNVLTFGAGSRLTVL.

This sequence joins TRBV5-4 and TRBJ2-7; TRBD2 matches at 7 bases. V was clipped by 1 base and J by 3 bases; unmatched bases: 7. Germline assignment: CDR1 SGHNT and CDR2 YYREEE (reference sequence). The CDR3 is made up of 15 amino acids. DNA for the CDR3: TGTGCCAGCAGCTTGATGTCTAGCGGCAGCTACGAGCAGTACTTC. Translation: CASSLMSSGSYEQYF.

This clonotype showed up just a few times. A junction end diverges from the germline sequence, so it may reflect a read error. The V call is TRBV2, the J call TRBJ2-6; a weak D match, TRBD1 (5 bases). There are 16 residues in the CDR3. The germline CDR1 and CDR2 sequences are SNHLY and FYNNEI. CDR3 sequence: CASSELKSSGANVLTF. CDR3 DNA sequence: TGTGCCAGCAGTGAACTCAAGAGCTCTGGGGCCAATGTCCTGACTTTC.

This rearrangement joins TRBV7-3 to TRBJ2-5; TRBD1 matches 7 bases. V lost 0 bases, J lost 7 bases, and 8 bases stayed unmatched. The CDR3 sequence is 15 residues long. Germline V gene data show CDR1 as SGHTA and CDR2 as FQGTGA. This CDR3 reads CASSLTGTEAGTQYF. The CDR3 coding sequence is TGTGCCAGCAGCTTAACCGGGACAGAGGCGGGGACCCAGTACTTC. The full variable domain, in which reference TRBV7-3 and TRBJ2-5 provide the parts outside the CDR3, is GAGVSQTPSNKVTEKGKYVELRCDPISGHTALYWYRQSLGQGPEFLIYFQGTGAADDSGLPNDRFFAVRPEGSVSTLKIQRTERGDSAVYLCASSLTGTEAGTQYFGPGTRLLVL.

CDR3 residues: CASSFQNSPLHF. CDR3 DNA sequence: TGTGCCAGCAGTTTCCAGAATTCACCCCTCCACTTT. The V call is TRBV28, the J call TRBJ1-6; D not certain. CDR1 MDHEN and CDR2 SYDVKM come from the germline V gene. The length of the CDR3 is 12 residues. Trimming removed 3 bases at V and 7 bases at J, with 4 bases between.

The chain uses TRBV4-3 and TRBJ2-7; TRBD1 is a possible D gene (7 bases). The V end lost 0 bases, the J end lost 3 bases, and 18 bases lay between the germline ends. CDR1 and CDR2 from the germline V gene are LGHNA and YSLEER. This CDR3 contains 17 residues. CDR3 sequence (DNA): TGCGCCAGCAGCCAAGATATTATGCAGGGGGGCTTCTACGAGCAGTACTTC. Translated: CASSQDIMQGGFYEQYF.

The chain employs TRBV7-2 and TRBJ2-5; the D is unclear. V lost 3 bases and J 5 bases, leaving 13 bases between the germline ends. Germline V gene data show CDR1 as SGHTA and CDR2 as FQGNSA. This CDR3 has 14 amino acids. Here the CDR3 DNA reads TGTGCCAGCAGCTTCGGTGGGGATGGCGAGACCCAGTACTTC. The encoded protein is CASSFGGDGETQYF.

In its sample, this clonotype was seen a few times. J is TRBJ1-5 and V is TRBV20-1; 8 positions match TRBD1. J gave up 7 bases and V 2 bases, and 7 bases lay outside the gene matches. The CDR3 runs 14 residues. Germline CDR1 is DFQATT and CDR2 is SNEGSKA (reference sequence). This CDR3 reads CSARPPTGDQPQHF. The CDR3 DNA reads as TGCAGTGCTAGACCTCCGACAGGGGACCAGCCCCAGCATTTT.

This chain uses TRBV7-3 with TRBJ2-3, with TRBD2 identical over 11 bases. The CDR3 is 18 residues long. Germline V CDR1 and CDR2: SGHTA, FQGTGA. With V trimmed by 1 base and J by 2 bases, 8 bases remained unmatched. The DNA of the CDR3 is TGTGCCAGCAGCTTAAGGGCCCCTAGCGGGAGGTTCACAGATACGCAGTATTTT. This gives the protein CASSLRAPSGRFTDTQYF.

In its sample, this clonotype was seen many times. The chain employs TRBV4-2 and TRBJ2-5; maybe TRBD2 (5 bases). Germline values: CDR1 LGHNA, CDR2 YNFKEQ. The germline V and J ends were trimmed by 0 bases and 2 bases, with 7 bases remaining between them. The CDR3 runs 14 residues. Here the CDR3 reads CASSQDRLQETQYF. CDR3 sequence (DNA): TGTGCCAGCAGCCAAGATCGACTACAAGAGACCCAGTACTTC.

By its share, this clonotype is large (0.1 to 1%). The chain links TRBV7-3 to TRBJ2-6; D is unresolved. V was clipped by 3 bases and J by 3 bases, with 9 bases between them. CDR3 size: 15 residues. Germline V lookup: CDR1 SGHTA, CDR2 FQGTGA. CDR3 protein: CASSFPTGGANVLTF. CDR3 coding DNA: TGTGCCAGCAGCTTCCCCACGGGTGGGGCCAACGTCCTGACTTTC.

The chain carries TRBV5-1 and TRBJ1-1; D is undetermined. This CDR3 is built from 16 residues. Trimming took 0 bases from V and 1 from J, leaving 13 bases between them. CDR1 is SGHRS and CDR2 is YFSETQ in the germline V gene. For the CDR3, the DNA is TGCGCCAGCAGCTTGGCTACTTTTACAGAGAACACTGAAGCTTTCTTT. Its protein product is CASSLATFTENTEAFF.

J is TRBJ1-2 and V is TRBV27; D is perhaps TRBD1 (6 bases). The V end was cut by 6 bases, the J end by 0 bases, with 11 bases between. The germline CDR1 and CDR2 sequences are MNHEY and SMNVEV (reference sequence). The CDR3 length is 14 residues. The CDR3 here is CASRPTGANYGYTF. CDR3 coding DNA: TGTGCCAGCAGACCGACAGGCGCTAACTATGGCTACACCTTC.

This chain links TRBV6-6 with TRBJ2-7; D might be TRBD1 or TRBD2, each matching 7 bases. The CDR3 runs 14 residues. The germline V gene encodes CDR1 MNHNY and CDR2 SVGAGI (reference sequence). V lost 11 bases, J lost 6 bases, and 23 bases lay in between. CDR3 in DNA: TGTGCCGGAGCATGTCCAGGGGGGGCAGGCGAGCAGTACTTC. Protein sequence: CAGACPGGAGEQYF.

This clonotype has a handful of counts. Written as DNA, the CDR3 is TGTGCCAGCAGTTTAGCTCCATTCAGCGGGAAAAAACTGTTTTTT. Its translation: CASSLAPFSGKKLFF. V is TRBV12-3 or TRBV12-4 and J is TRBJ1-4; unclear D gene. Between the trimmed V and J ends, which lost 0 bases and 9 bases, there was a span of 14 bases. This CDR3 is built from 15 residues.

The gene calls are TRBV29-1 and TRBJ2-1, with 8 positions matching TRBD1. The last part of the DNA fits TRBJ2-7 better; the J call may be wrong. Looked up from germline, CDR1 is SQVTM and CDR2 is ANQGSEA. CDR3 size: 14 residues. The CDR3, as DNA: TGCAGCGTTTCGGGACAGGCCTCCTACAATGAGCAGTACTTC. This sequence encodes CSVSGQASYNEQYF.

This chain joins TRBV11-2 and TRBJ2-5; 7 positions agree with TRBD1. CDR3 length: 13 amino acids. After removal of 7 bases from V and 5 bases from J, the junction contained 7 bases not matched to a gene. CDR1 SGHAT and CDR2 FQNNGV come from the germline V gene. CDR3 sequence reads: CASNGQAGETQYF. CDR3 nucleotide sequence: TGTGCCAGCAACGGACAGGCTGGGGAGACCCAGTACTTC.

In this sample, this clonotype turned up a few times. The CDR3 spells CASSSRPRGRLILTDTQYF. The CDR3 DNA sequence: TGTGCCAGCAGCTCCCGCCCGAGAGGGCGTCTGATTCTGACAGATACGCAGTATTTT. This sequence joins TRBV7-2 and TRBJ2-3; D perhaps matches TRBD2 (5 bases). The CDR3 covers 19 residues. CDR1 SGHTA and CDR2 FQGNSA come from the germline V gene. Between the trimmed V and J ends, which lost 4 bases and 3 bases, there was a span of 26 bases.

This chain links TRBV7-2 with TRBJ1-1; D possibly corresponds to TRBD1 (6 bases). The CDR3 covers 14 residues. CDR1 is SGHTA and CDR2 is FQGNSA in the germline V gene. The V end lost 1 base, the J end lost 9 bases, and 15 bases lay between the germline ends. The CDR3 is CASSLDSVQGKAFF. CDR3 DNA sequence: TGTGCCAGCAGCTTAGATTCGGTGCAGGGGAAAGCTTTCTTT.

The chain couples TRBV7-2 to TRBJ2-5; 12 positions agree with TRBD2. The CDR3 extends over 16 amino acids. Germline V CDR1 and CDR2: SGHTA, FQGNSA. V shed 3 bases and J 5 bases; nucleotides not matched to a gene: 7. Written as DNA, the CDR3 is TGTGCCAGCAGCTTTTCTAGCGGGGGGGCTGCGGAGACCCAGTACTTC. Amino acid sequence: CASSFSSGGAAETQYF.

This clonotype was seen a single time. The chain links TRBV18 to TRBJ2-3; 12 nucleotides agree with TRBD2. CDR1 and CDR2 from the germline V gene are KGHSH and LQKENI. V lost 3 bases and J lost 0; bases outside the gene matches: 1. The CDR3 has 16 amino acids. The CDR3 loop is CASSPTSGRSTDTQYF. The CDR3 DNA reads TGTGCCAGCTCACCTACTAGCGGGAGGAGCACAGATACGCAGTATTTT.

This chain connects TRBV20-1 to TRBJ2-3, with D possibly TRBD2 on 6 matching bases. CDR1 DFQATT and CDR2 SNEGSKA come from the germline V gene (reference sequence). The CDR3 extends over 16 amino acids. Trimming removed 0 bases at V and 1 base at J, with 14 bases between. CDR3 sequence reads: CSARDQGSGGTDTQYF. The CDR3 DNA reads as TGCAGTGCTAGAGATCAGGGTAGCGGAGGCACAGATACGCAGTATTTT.

This clonotype occurred once. The rearrangement links TRBV20-1 to TRBJ1-5, with TRBD1 as a possible D gene (6 bases). The CDR3 runs 13 residues. Germline CDR1 DFQATT, CDR2 SNEGSKA (reference sequence). Trimming left V 8 bases short and J 8 bases short, with 19 bases between. CDR3 bases: TGCAGTCCGCGTGACAGGTCCGGAGAGCCCCAGCATTTT. Translated: CSPRDRSGEPQHF.

The rearrangement uses TRBV6-5 and TRBJ2-3, with 8 bases matching TRBD2. Unmatched junction bases numbered 8, after V lost 8 bases and J lost 7 bases. CDR3 length equals 13 residues. CDR1 MNHEY and CDR2 SVGAGI come from the germline V gene. The DNA of the CDR3 is TGTGCCAGCCGTGAGACTAGCGTAAATACGCAGTATTTT. Translated, it gives CASRETSVNTQYF.